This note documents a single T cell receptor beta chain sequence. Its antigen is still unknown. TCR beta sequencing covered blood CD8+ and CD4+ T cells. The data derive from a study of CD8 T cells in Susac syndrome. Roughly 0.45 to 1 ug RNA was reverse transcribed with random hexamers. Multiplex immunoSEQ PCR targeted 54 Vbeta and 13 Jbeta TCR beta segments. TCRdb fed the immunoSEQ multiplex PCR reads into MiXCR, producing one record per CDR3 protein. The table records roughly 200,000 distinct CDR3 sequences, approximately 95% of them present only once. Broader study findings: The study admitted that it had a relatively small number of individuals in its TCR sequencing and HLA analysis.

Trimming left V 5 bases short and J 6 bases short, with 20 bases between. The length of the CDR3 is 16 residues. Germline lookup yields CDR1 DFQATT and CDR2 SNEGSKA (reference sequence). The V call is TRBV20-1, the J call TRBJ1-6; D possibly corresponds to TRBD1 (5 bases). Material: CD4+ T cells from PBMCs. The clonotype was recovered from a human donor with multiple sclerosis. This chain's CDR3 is CSADNLQQGGNSPLHF. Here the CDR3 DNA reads TGCAGTGCTGACAACCTTCAGCAGGGAGGTAATTCACCCCTCCACTTT.